These 30 T cell receptor beta chains share one sample of origin, sequenced in a study of Graves' ophthalmopathy and Graves' hyperthyroidism. Amplification of TCR beta CDR3 regions used RNA transcripts. An opening RT-PCR round employed HTBI primers and preceded a second-round multiplex PCR. TCRdb reanalysed the multiplex PCR reads using MiXCR and keeps one entry per CDR3 protein. Among hundreds of thousands of distinct CDR3 sequences listed, about 40% were seen once. Sequenced: peripheral blood. The origin of the receptors is an adult man with Graves' ophthalmopathy.

This clonotype was detected only a few times. This chain links TRBV25-1 with TRBJ1-6; D is unclear. V was pared by 8 bases and J by 7 bases, with 12 bases between. The germline CDR1 and CDR2 sequences are MGHDK and SYGVNS. This CDR3 contains 13 residues. CDR3: CASSAQGNSPLHF. CDR3 sequence (DNA): TGTGCCAGCTCCGCCCAAGGGAATTCACCCCTCCACTTT.

A single count supports this clonotype. A clone one base away is much larger, so this may be a read error. The rearrangement joins TRBV19 to TRBJ1-5, with D possibly being TRBD1 (5 bases). The CDR3 is made up of 18 amino acids. Germline assignment: CDR1 LNHDA and CDR2 SQIVND (reference sequence). This CDR3 is CASTPGGQGLWYGQPRHF. The DNA for the CDR3 is TGTGCCAGTACCCCGGGAGGCCAGGGCCTTTGGTACGGTCAGCCCCGGCATTTT.

This clonotype was detected many times. V gene TRBV19 combines with J gene TRBJ2-5; TRBD2 might be the D (6 bases). Per germline, CDR1 LNHDA and CDR2 SQIVND (reference sequence). Trimming shortened V by 4 bases and J by 5 bases, and 14 bases separated the two germline ends. The CDR3 runs 14 residues. CDR3 nucleotide sequence: TGTGCCAGTAGTAACGTAGCAGGGAGGGAGACCCAGTACTTC. Its translation is CASSNVAGRETQYF.

In this sample, this clonotype turned up once. The chain couples TRBV29-1 to TRBJ1-2; D is perhaps TRBD1 (5 bases). V dropped 5 bases and J dropped 4 bases, with 17 bases sitting between them. The CDR3 totals 14 residues. Germline CDR1 reads SQVTM; CDR2 reads ANQGSEA. CDR3 sequence: CSVRQGTGGYGYTF. As DNA, the CDR3 is TGCAGCGTTCGGCAGGGAACGGGGGGCTATGGCTACACCTTC.

The table lists this clonotype with a count of one. CDR3 region: CASGLTGGSEINYGYTF. The CDR3 coding sequence is TGTGCCAGCGGTTTGACAGGGGGCAGCGAGATTAACTATGGCTACACCTTC. The chain uses TRBV11-2 and TRBJ1-2; 10 bases match TRBD1. Germline assignment: CDR1 SGHAT and CDR2 FQNNGV. This CDR3 is 17 amino acids long. J lost 1 base, V lost 8 bases, and 13 bases had no gene match.

This clonotype was seen ten or more times. The J gene is TRBJ1-2, the V gene TRBV7-2; D uncertain. V lost 6 bases and J 7 bases, leaving 9 bases between the germline ends. Germline lookup yields CDR1 SGHTA and CDR2 FQGNSA. CDR3 size: 11 residues. In nucleotides, the CDR3 is TGTGCCAGCAGACTTGTACGTGGCTACACCTTC. As protein: CASRLVRGYTF.

Many counts were recorded for this clonotype. A read error may produce the germline difference seen at one junction end. The chain has TRBV12-3 or TRBV12-4 and TRBJ1-6; tentatively, D is TRBD1 (6 bases). The CDR3 spans 16 residues. This CDR3 reads CASSLGGSSYNSPLHF. CDR3 nucleotides: TGTGCCAGCAGCTTAGGGGGGAGCTCCTATAATTCACCCCTCCACTTT.

Only a few counts were recorded for this clonotype. The DNA for the CDR3 is TGTGCCAGCAGTCCAGACCTCGGACTAGCGGGAGACGAGCAGTACTTC. Protein sequence: CASSPDLGLAGDEQYF. The chain uses TRBV12-3 or TRBV12-4 and TRBJ2-7; the match to TRBD2 covers 13 bases. The CDR3 is made up of 16 amino acids. V lost 5 bases and J lost 5; bases outside the gene matches: 9.

This clonotype was counted between two and nine times. The chain carries TRBV5-1 and TRBJ1-1; TRBD1 matches at 10 bases. This CDR3 spans 16 amino acids. V was clipped by 0 bases and J by 5 bases; unmatched bases: 7. Germline lookup yields CDR1 SGHRS and CDR2 YFSETQ. This CDR3 is CASSLGDRGLGTEAFF. The CDR3 bases are TGCGCCAGCAGCTTGGGTGACAGGGGGCTAGGAACTGAAGCTTTCTTT.

The sample holds a few counts of this clonotype. J is TRBJ1-3 and V is TRBV27; D unresolved. Deletions cut 3 bases from V and 4 bases from J, with 10 bases between. The length of the CDR3 is 14 residues. Germline V gives CDR1 MNHEY, CDR2 SMNVEV (reference sequence). The CDR3 spells CASSFRGYGNTIYF. DNA of the CDR3: TGTGCCAGCAGTTTTCGAGGCTACGGAAACACCATATATTTT.

This clonotype has a count of ten or more. CDR3 DNA: TGTGCCAGCAGCTTAGACACCGGTGGAGAGCAGTACTTC. Its translation: CASSLDTGGEQYF. This sequence joins TRBV7-3 and TRBJ2-7; no firm D call. The germline V gene has CDR1 SGHTA and CDR2 FQGTGA. The ends were cut back, 2 bases at V and 7 bases at J, with 12 bases in the middle. This CDR3 spans 13 amino acids.

The rearrangement uses TRBV6-1 and TRBJ1-2; TRBD1 aligns across 8 bases. The CDR3 is made up of 15 amino acids. Germline V gives CDR1 MNHNS, CDR2 SASEGT. V lost 5 bases, J lost 4 bases, and 9 bases stayed unmatched. CDR3 DNA sequence: TGTGCCAGCAGTCTAGACAGGGGCCAACGCTATGGCTACACCTTC. Translating it yields CASSLDRGQRYGYTF.

The V and J genes are TRBV7-8 and TRBJ1-5, with D possibly matching TRBD1 (5 bases). The CDR3 is 15 amino acids. Germline V gene lookup returns CDR1 SGHVS and CDR2 FQNEAQ. With 0 bases removed from V and 4 bases from J, the gap between germline ends came to 10 bases. CDR3 bases: TGTGCCAGCAGCTTAGCAGGGGCGTGGAATCAGCCCCAGCATTTT. Protein: CASSLAGAWNQPQHF.

This clonotype has a count of ten or more. The J gene is TRBJ1-5, the V gene TRBV29-1; tentative D call: TRBD1 (6 bases). The CDR3 spans 14 residues. Germline V gene sequence: CDR1 SQVTM, CDR2 ANQGSEA. V lost 6 bases and J 1 base, leaving 13 bases between the germline ends. CDR3 bases: TGCAGCGTGGATGGGGGGGCAAGCAATCAGCCCCAGCATTTT. Amino acids: CSVDGGASNQPQHF.

Only a few counts were recorded for this clonotype. The rearrangement links TRBV12-3 or TRBV12-4 to TRBJ1-4, with D possibly TRBD1 on 6 matching bases. The CDR3 has 15 residues. V was clipped by 5 bases and J by 7 bases, with 17 bases between them. The CDR3 DNA reads TGTGCCAGCAGTACACGTCCGGGGGGCTCTGAAAAACTGTTTTTT. Translating gives CASSTRPGGSEKLFF.

This clonotype appeared a single time. J is TRBJ1-1 and V is TRBV25-1; D gene unclear. The CDR3 consists of 14 residues. Germline CDR1 and CDR2: MGHDK and SYGVNS. Trimming cost V 8 bases and J 5 bases, with 18 bases left between them. The CDR3 reads CASSPAGFGTEAFF. CDR3 in DNA: TGTGCCAGCTCACCGGCGGGTTTTGGGACTGAAGCTTTCTTT.

This clonotype appeared a few times. The rearrangement uses TRBV27 and TRBJ1-1; tentative D call: TRBD1 (5 bases). The germline CDR1 and CDR2 sequences are MNHEY and SMNVEV (reference sequence). V was shortened by 9 bases and J by 0 bases, with 11 bases between the two germline ends. This CDR3 spans 13 amino acids. CDR3 residues: CASSDTLNTEAFF. CDR3 coding DNA: TGTGCCAGTTCGGACACCCTGAACACTGAAGCTTTCTTT.

This clonotype was recorded at least ten times. The chain recombines TRBV20-1 with TRBJ1-3, with D hard to call. Trimming removed 0 bases from V and 0 bases from J, with 9 bases in between. The length of the CDR3 is 15 residues. CDR1 is DFQATT, CDR2 SNEGSKA, per germline (reference sequence). In DNA form, the CDR3 reads TGCAGTGCTAGAGAGGGCAGCCTCTCTGGAAACACCATATATTTT. The encoded protein is CSAREGSLSGNTIYF.

This chain links TRBV4-1 with TRBJ2-3, with 12 bases matching TRBD2. V trimming: 4 bases; J trimming: 4 bases; junction bases outside the gene matches: 6. The CDR3 runs 16 residues. Germline V lookup: CDR1 MGHRA, CDR2 YSYEKL. CDR3 residues: CASSRLAGGSADTQYF. CDR3 sequence (DNA): TGCGCCAGCAGCCGCCTAGCGGGAGGGTCTGCAGATACGCAGTATTTT.

This clonotype was counted between two and nine times. This sequence joins TRBV19 and TRBJ2-5; maybe TRBD2 (7 bases). CDR1 is LNHDA and CDR2 is SQIVND in the germline V gene (reference sequence). V lost 9 bases to trimming and J lost 1 base, with 24 bases between them. The CDR3 runs to 17 residues. The CDR3 reads CASSPQGGAWVQETQYF. CDR3 DNA: TGTGCCAGCAGCCCTCAAGGGGGGGCGTGGGTCCAAGAGACCCAGTACTTC.

This clonotype has a handful of counts. J is TRBJ2-2 and V is TRBV2; a weak D match, TRBD2 (5 bases). Germline CDR1 SNHLY, CDR2 FYNNEI. The CDR3 is 17 amino acids. The V end was cut by 8 bases, the J end by 5 bases, with 24 bases between. This CDR3 is CASHRIGNPAGTGELFF. DNA for the CDR3: TGTGCCAGCCACCGTATCGGGAACCCGGCAGGTACCGGGGAGCTGTTTTTT. The full variable domain, in which reference TRBV2 and TRBJ2-2 provide the parts outside the CDR3, is EPEVTQTPSHQVTQMGQEVILRCVPISNHLYFYWYRQILGQKVEFLVSFYNNEISEKSEIFDDQFSVERPDGSNFTLKIRSTKLEDSAMYFCASHRIGNPAGTGELFFGEGSRLTVL.

The chain links TRBV30 to TRBJ2-7, with D tentatively TRBD1 (6 bases). CDR3 length equals 14 residues. Germline V lookup: CDR1 GTSNPN, CDR2 SVGIG (reference sequence). V was trimmed by 4 bases and J by 2 bases, leaving 15 bases between them. CDR3 residues: CAWNLDSITYEQYF. The CDR3 DNA reads as TGTGCCTGGAACTTGGACAGCATTACCTACGAGCAGTACTTC.

In the case of this clonotype: One junction end disagrees with the germline gene, perhaps due to a read error. The chain carries TRBV10-3 and TRBJ2-2; D is undetermined. This CDR3 comprises 12 residues. CDR1 is ENHRY, CDR2 SYGVKD, per germline. The DNA of the CDR3 is TGTGCCAGCAGTGAGACTTCCGGGGAGCTGTTTTTT. Encoded protein: CASSETSGELFF.

This clonotype appeared many times. The gene calls are TRBV24-1 and TRBJ1-2; D perhaps matches TRBD1 (5 bases). Germline loops: CDR1 KGHDR, CDR2 SFDVKD. V was clipped by 3 bases and J by 3 bases, with 10 bases between them. The CDR3 consists of 14 residues. The CDR3 loop is CATSDARDHYGYTF. CDR3 bases: TGTGCCACCAGTGATGCCCGGGACCACTATGGCTACACCTTC.

There are many counts of this clonotype. This rearrangement joins TRBV7-9 to TRBJ2-5, with 12 bases matching TRBD2. The CDR3 covers 18 residues. The germline V gene encodes CDR1 SEHNR and CDR2 FQNEAQ (reference sequence). The ends lost 0 bases at V and 5 bases at J; junction bases unmatched: 10. In DNA, the CDR3 is TGTGCCAGCAGCTTAGCAGTGGCTAGCGGGAGGGCCGAGGAGACCCAGTACTTC. This gives the protein CASSLAVASGRAEETQYF.

For this clonotype: One end of the junction fails to match germline, which may point to a read error. The chain has TRBV19 and TRBJ1-3; 7 bases match TRBD1. The CDR3 loop spans 16 amino acids. Germline assignment: CDR1 LNHDA and CDR2 SQIVND (reference sequence). CDR3 region: CASSPPGPRGRNTVYF. The CDR3 DNA reads as TGTGCCAGTAGTCCGCCAGGTCCGAGGGGGCGAAACACCGTATATTTT.

This clonotype came up many times. This sequence joins TRBV9 and TRBJ2-2, with 11 nucleotides matching TRBD2. The CDR3 runs 16 residues. CDR1 and CDR2 from the germline V gene are SGDLS and YYNGEE. V shed 5 bases and J 1 base; nucleotides not matched to a gene: 4. CDR3 in amino acids: CASSPGTSGNTGELFF. The DNA of the CDR3 is TGTGCCAGCAGTCCTGGGACTAGCGGGAACACCGGGGAGCTGTTTTTT.

In the case of this clonotype: A much larger clone differs by one base, so this may be a read error. A read error is likely, as this CDR3 ends without the conserved phenylalanine or tryptophan. This rearrangement joins TRBV20-1 to TRBJ2-7; perhaps TRBD1 as D (6 bases). The germline V gene has CDR1 DFQATT and CDR2 SNEGSKA (reference sequence). V lost 3 bases, J lost 0 bases, and 12 bases lay in between. This CDR3 region has 14 residues. CDR3 region: CSARNRASSYEQYL. CDR3 in DNA: TGCAGTGCTAGGAACAGGGCGAGCTCCTACGAGCAGTACCTC.

This chain uses TRBV29-1 with TRBJ1-2, with 8 bases fitting TRBD1. V lost 7 bases and J lost 4; bases outside the gene matches: 5. Per germline, CDR1 SQVTM and CDR2 ANQGSEA. CDR3 length: 12 residues. This CDR3 reads CSASGQGYGYTF. CDR3 in DNA: TGCAGCGCTTCCGGACAGGGCTATGGCTACACCTTC.

V usage is TRBV7-8 and J usage is TRBJ2-7; 7 bases fit TRBD1. Germline V gives CDR1 SGHVS, CDR2 FQNEAQ. This CDR3 has 15 amino acids. V shed 5 bases, J shed 2 bases, and the junction held 9 bases outside the gene matches. The CDR3 DNA is TGTGCCAGCAGCCAAGGGACAGACTTACCCTACGAGCAGTACTTC. This gives the protein CASSQGTDLPYEQYF.